This T cell receptor beta chain was identified during a study of shared clonotypes between healthy human individuals. Germline V CDR1 and CDR2: MNHNS, SASEGT. This CDR3 comprises 18 residues. Trimming removed 3 bases from V and 0 bases from J, with 20 bases in between. Points from the study as a whole: A handful of donors showed sharing of approximately 5% of naive CD4 clonotypes. Among non-shared clonotypes, generation probabilities were lower than among those shared by all four donors.

About this clone itself: The target antigen is unknown.

Terminally differentiated effector memory CD45RA+ cells were excluded by CCR7 positive selection of CD45RO-negative cells. Sequencing was performed with immunoSEQ multiplex PCR; in TCRdb, only in-frame clones are kept and a portion is missing. The table has around 1.9 million clones, about 93% seen once; the top ten hold about 1.5%. This receptor was taken from a man younger than 30 in good health. Some clones in this sample may be carry-over from other donors' samples. The genes are TRBV6-1 and TRBJ1-1, with D unclear. What was sequenced was naive CD8+ T cells from PBMCs. CDR3 in amino acids: CASSDPTEPRPMNTEAFF. CDR3 DNA: TGTGCCAGCAGTGACCCTACCGAACCAAGGCCCATGAACACTGAAGCTTTCTTT.